These T cell receptor beta chains were read from a single sample in a study of PD-L1 blockade in urothelial cancer. Assay: immunoSEQ multiplex PCR; the TCRdb copy retains only in-frame clones and omits some. In the table there are tens of thousands of clones, roughly 76% of which are singletons. Sample: PBMCs, taken around atezolizumab (anti-PD-L1) treatment. The receptor set was obtained from a man between 65 and 85 years old with urothelial cancer. Each CDR3 is given with its conserved first and last residue. The order of the fields is CDR3 length, clone size, V gene, J gene, D gene, CDR3 protein, CDR3 DNA. D genes are given only for firm matches. The size of a clone is reported for some rows only, either as once, few or many, or as a class for expanded clones.

>15|NA|TRBV18|TRBJ1-3|TRBD1
CASSPQGAGGNTIYF
TGTGCCAGCTCACCACAGGGGGCCGGAGGAAACACCATATATTTT
>15|NA|TRBV18|TRBJ2-2|NA
CASSPSGANTGELFF
TGTGCCAGCTCACCATCAGGTGCGAACACCGGGGAGCTGTTTTTT
>14|once|TRBV5-1|TRBJ2-1|TRBD2
CASKGLAGSDEQFF
TGCGCCAGCAAGGGACTAGCGGGATCGGATGAGCAGTTCTTC
>16|NA|TRBV6-6|TRBJ2-3|NA
CASRDSTTVLTDTQYF
TGTGCCAGCAGAGATTCTACGACAGTCCTCACAGATACGCAGTATTTT
>11|NA|TRBV14|TRBJ2-5|NA
CASISQETQYF
TGTGCCAGCATCTCCCAAGAGACCCAGTACTTC
>13|NA|TRBV6-1|TRBJ2-3|NA
CASIPRGSDTQYF
TGTGCCAGCATTCCTCGGGGGTCAGATACGCAGTATTTT
>17|once|TRBV5-5|TRBJ2-6|TRBD2
CASSRTSGLLEANVLTF
TGTGCCAGCAGCCGGACTAGCGGGCTTCTGGAGGCCAACGTCCTGACTTTC
>15|once|TRBV27|TRBJ2-7|NA
CASSFRTESSYEQYF
TGTGCCAGCAGTTTCCGGACAGAATCCTCCTACGAGCAGTACTTC
>15|NA|TRBV2|TRBJ2-2|TRBD1
CASSPDRANTGELFF
TGTGCCAGCAGCCCTGACAGGGCCAACACCGGGGAGCTGTTTTTT
>18|once|TRBV5-6|TRBJ2-3|TRBD2
CASSYRGLAGASTDTQYF
TGTGCCAGCAGCTATAGGGGTCTAGCGGGAGCTAGCACAGATACGCAGTATTTT
>13|NA|TRBV14|TRBJ2-5|NA
CASSPANQETQYF
TGTGCCAGCAGCCCAGCGAACCAAGAGACCCAGTACTTC
>15|few|TRBV5-1|TRBJ2-3|TRBD2
CASSLDGRGGDTQYF
TGCGCCAGCAGCTTGGACGGGAGGGGAGGGGATACGCAGTATTTT
>15|NA|TRBV2|TRBJ2-7|TRBD1
CASRDQTGGTSEQYF
TGTGCCAGCAGGGACCAGACAGGGGGCACGAGCGAGCAGTACTTC
>14|NA|TRBV7-9|TRBJ1-2|NA
CASSLVQAPGGYTF
TGTGCCAGCAGCTTAGTACAGGCCCCCGGTGGCTACACCTTC
>18|NA|TRBV4-2|TRBJ1-4|NA
CASSQDRGGRTTNEKLFF
TGTGCCAGCAGCCAAGATAGGGGGGGGCGGACAACTAATGAAAAACTGTTTTTT
>17|NA|TRBV9|TRBJ1-5|TRBD1
CASIRTGTGGESQPQHF
TGTGCCAGCATACGTACTGGGACAGGGGGCGAGAGTCAGCCCCAGCATTTT
>17|NA|TRBV10-2|TRBJ2-3|TRBD2
CASSGTSGSLPGDTQYF
TGCGCCAGCAGTGGGACTAGCGGGAGCCTACCGGGAGATACGCAGTATTTT
>16|NA|TRBV7-2|TRBJ2-5|TRBD2
CASSPRGGLGQETQYF
TGTGCCAGCAGCCCCCGGGGGGGGCTCGGCCAAGAGACCCAGTACTTC
>15|NA|TRBV4-1|TRBJ2-5|TRBD1
CASSLTGTVQETQYF
TGCGCCAGCAGCCTCACCGGGACAGTCCAAGAGACCCAGTACTTC
>16|NA|TRBV5-1|TRBJ1-1|NA
CASSPGGGRVNTEAFF
TGCGCCAGCAGCCCGGGCGGGGGGCGAGTGAACACTGAAGCTTTCTTT
>16|NA|TRBV13|TRBJ2-3|TRBD2
CASSRGAGGGSDTQYF
TGTGCCAGCAGCCGTGGGGCGGGAGGGGGCTCAGATACGCAGTATTTT
>13|NA|TRBV4-1|TRBJ1-1|NA
CASSPKGGAEAFF
TGCGCCAGCAGCCCAAAAGGGGGGGCTGAAGCTTTCTTT
>15|NA|TRBV10-3|TRBJ2-5|NA
CAISVRSGLQETQYF
TGTGCCATCAGTGTAAGGAGCGGGCTACAAGAGACCCAGTACTTC
>12|NA|TRBV4-2|TRBJ2-7|NA
CASSQGQGEQYF
TGTGCCAGCAGCCAAGGACAAGGCGAGCAGTACTTC
>16|NA|TRBV7-9|TRBJ2-2|NA
CASSLATGRGTGELFF
TGTGCCAGCAGCTTGGCCACAGGTCGGGGGACCGGGGAGCTGTTTTTT
>14|NA|TRBV30|TRBJ1-1|NA
CAWSVSGVGTEAFF
TGTGCCTGGAGTGTTAGCGGGGTGGGGACTGAAGCTTTCTTT
>16|NA|TRBV7-8|TRBJ1-5|TRBD1
CASSGSGQGPNQPQHF
TGTGCCAGCAGCGGAAGCGGACAGGGGCCAAATCAGCCCCAGCATTTT
>15|NA|TRBV9|TRBJ2-7|TRBD1
CASSAKSGQGGEQYF
TGTGCCAGCAGCGCCAAATCGGGACAGGGAGGCGAGCAGTACTTC
>14|NA|TRBV18|TRBJ1-5|TRBD1
CASSEGQQSQPQHF
TGTGCCAGCTCAGAGGGACAGCAGAGTCAGCCCCAGCATTTT
>14|NA|TRBV10-1|TRBJ2-4|NA
CASSEDSDKNIQYF
TGCGCCAGCAGTGAGGACAGTGACAAAAACATTCAGTACTTC
>18|NA|TRBV27|TRBJ1-3|NA
CASSLSPPGRDSGNTIYF
TGTGCCAGCAGTTTATCCCCCCCCGGGAGGGACTCTGGAAACACCATATATTTT
>15|once|TRBV27|TRBJ1-2|NA
CASSPLSTMGYGYTF
TGTGCCAGCAGTCCACTCTCCACTATGGGCTATGGCTACACCTTC
>13|NA|TRBV14|TRBJ1-2|NA
CASSPVDSYGYTF
TGTGCCAGCAGCCCAGTAGACAGCTATGGCTACACCTTC
>15|NA|TRBV28|TRBJ1-1|TRBD1
CASSFQGARNTEAFF
TGTGCCAGCAGCTTTCAGGGGGCGCGAAACACTGAAGCTTTCTTT
>16|NA|TRBV5-1|TRBJ2-7|TRBD2
CASSLGLAGGVYEQYF
TGCGCCAGCAGCTTGGGGCTAGCGGGAGGTGTCTACGAGCAGTACTTC
>15|NA|TRBV6-5|TRBJ1-2|TRBD1
CASSPGTGVNYGYTF
TGTGCCAGCAGTCCCGGGACAGGGGTGAACTATGGCTACACCTTC
>16|NA|TRBV19|TRBJ2-1|TRBD2
CASSILYAGDLDEQFF
TGTGCCAGTAGTATACTGTATGCGGGAGATCTGGATGAGCAGTTCTTC
>15|NA|TRBV10-1|TRBJ2-1|TRBD2
CASSESLAGGNEQFF
TGCGCCAGCAGTGAGTCACTAGCGGGGGGCAATGAGCAGTTCTTC
>16|once|TRBV19|TRBJ1-5|NA
CASRGGASSTISPQHF
TGTGCCAGTAGGGGGGGGGCCTCAAGTACAATCAGCCCCCAGCATTTT
>11|NA|TRBV2|TRBJ1-1|TRBD1
CASSRTGEAFF
TGTGCCAGCAGTAGGACAGGGGAAGCTTTCTTT
>12|NA|TRBV28|TRBJ1-1|NA
CASNSPGEGAFF
TGTGCCAGCAACTCACCGGGGGAGGGAGCTTTCTTT
>15|once|TRBV5-6|TRBJ1-4|NA
CASSYRGRTNEKLFF
TGTGCCAGCAGCTACCGAGGGCGAACTAATGAAAAACTGTTTTTT
>16|NA|TRBV5-4|TRBJ2-1|TRBD1
CASSRGGQGGNNEQFF
TGTGCCAGCAGCCGAGGGGGACAGGGGGGTAACAATGAGCAGTTCTTC
>14|NA|TRBV7-2|TRBJ2-1|NA
CASSLELATDEQFF
TGTGCCAGCAGCCTCGAGCTAGCGACCGATGAGCAGTTCTTC
>16|NA|TRBV6-5|TRBJ2-3|TRBD2
CASSYSKLAGVDTQYF
TGTGCCAGCAGTTACTCGAAACTAGCGGGAGTAGATACGCAGTATTTT
>14|NA|TRBV2|TRBJ2-5|NA
CALEPQGNQETQYF
TGTGCCTTAGAGCCCCAGGGCAACCAAGAGACCCAGTACTTC
>15|NA|TRBV7-9|TRBJ2-7|NA
CASSLDLPGEGEQYF
TGTGCCAGCAGCTTAGATCTCCCAGGGGAGGGCGAGCAGTACTTC
>16|NA|TRBV28|TRBJ2-5|TRBD2
CASSRVLAGAKETQYF
TGTGCCAGCAGTCGAGTTCTAGCGGGGGCCAAAGAGACCCAGTACTTC
>15|few|TRBV7-7|TRBJ2-1|TRBD2
CASSLSSGAYNEQFF
TGTGCCAGCAGCCTAAGCAGCGGGGCCTACAATGAGCAGTTCTTC
>16|NA|TRBV7-2|TRBJ2-2|TRBD1
CASSLGPGTGGGELFF
TGTGCCAGCAGCTTAGGACCTGGGACAGGGGGTGGGGAGCTGTTTTTT
>16|NA|TRBV15|TRBJ1-1|NA
CATSSSGDVGNTEAFF
TGTGCCACCAGCTCGTCAGGGGATGTGGGAAACACTGAAGCTTTCTTT